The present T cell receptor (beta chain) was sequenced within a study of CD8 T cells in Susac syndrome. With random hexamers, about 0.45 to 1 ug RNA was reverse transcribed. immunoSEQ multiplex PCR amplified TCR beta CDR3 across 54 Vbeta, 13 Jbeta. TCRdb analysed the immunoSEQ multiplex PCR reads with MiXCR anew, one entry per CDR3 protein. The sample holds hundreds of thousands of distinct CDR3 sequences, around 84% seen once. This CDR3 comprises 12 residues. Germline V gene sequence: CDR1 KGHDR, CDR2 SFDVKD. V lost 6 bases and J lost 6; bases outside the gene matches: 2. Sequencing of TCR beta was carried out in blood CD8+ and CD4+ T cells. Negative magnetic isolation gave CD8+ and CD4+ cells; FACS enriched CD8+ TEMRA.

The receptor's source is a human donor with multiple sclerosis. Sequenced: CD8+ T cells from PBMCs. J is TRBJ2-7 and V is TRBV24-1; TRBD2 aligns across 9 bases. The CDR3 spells CATSLAGCEQYF. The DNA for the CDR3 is TGTGCCACCAGTCTAGCGGGATGCGAGCAGTACTTC.